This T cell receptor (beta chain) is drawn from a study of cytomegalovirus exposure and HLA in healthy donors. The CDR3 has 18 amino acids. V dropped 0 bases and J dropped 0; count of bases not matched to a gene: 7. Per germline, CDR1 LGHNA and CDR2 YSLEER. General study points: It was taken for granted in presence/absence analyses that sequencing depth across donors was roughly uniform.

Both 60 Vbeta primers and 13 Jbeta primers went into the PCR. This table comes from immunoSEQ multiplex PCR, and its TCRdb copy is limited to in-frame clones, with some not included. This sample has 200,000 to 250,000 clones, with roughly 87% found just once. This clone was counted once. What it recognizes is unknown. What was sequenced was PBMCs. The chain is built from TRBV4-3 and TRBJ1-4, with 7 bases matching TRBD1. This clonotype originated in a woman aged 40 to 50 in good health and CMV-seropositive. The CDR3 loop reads CASSQEWTGPATNEKLFF. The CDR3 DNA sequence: TGCGCCAGCAGCCAAGAATGGACAGGACCTGCAACTAATGAAAAACTGTTTTTT.